The T cell receptor (beta chain) described here comes from a study of cytotoxic CD8 clonotypes in ibrutinib-treated CLL (dated by TCRdb to the early 2020s). Broadly, across the study: The cohort was composed of about 10 relapsed/refractory and about 15 treatment-naive patients; IGHV unmutated status was identified in around 17 patients. Samples at response were collected after a median of around twelve months of treatment, with a range of about 6 to 36 months. Longitudinal samples were available for about 30% of the roughly 86 trial participants. Patients were still on ibrutinib when every remission and progressive disease sample was collected. Cryopreserved peripheral blood mononuclear cells were collected at three points: before therapy, at response, and at either sustained remission or disease progression. Responses were partial in roughly 24 patients and complete in 2; after median around 68 months follow-up, roughly 14 stayed in remission and some twelve progressed. On average, each sample had 255,043 productive templates and more than 75,000 productive rearrangements. Points the paper makes about the study in general: At baseline, clonality was higher than in age-matched healthy donors and showed a strong correlation with circulating CD8+ T-cell counts. Sustained-remission and progressing patients did not have matched sampling times, and lymph node repertoires were not examined. Clonality increased at ibrutinib response, stayed stable in sustained remission, and fell back toward baseline at progression. Public clonotypes were found to be uncommon and were observed to contract or remain stable during treatment; the increase in clonality was shown to reflect expansion of private clonotypes at ibrutinib response.

On a MiSeq, deep resolution sequencing aimed for a depth between 1 in 1 million and 1 in 200,000 T cells, with each clonotype covered 10x on average. The immunoSEQ hsTCRB Kit was used to generate TCR beta libraries. Regarding the original processing steps: ImmunoSEQ Data Assistant and ImmunoSEQ Analyzer were used for data analysis, and V, D and J genes were assigned according to IMGT definitions. Clonality, which ranges from 0 to 1, was calculated by subtracting the normalized Shannon entropy of productive rearrangement frequencies from one. Only overrepresented clonotypes making up at least 0.05% of each patient's repertoire were included in the public clonotype analysis. About a dozen age-matched healthy donor repertoires from immuneACCESS served as clonality controls. Held by TCRdb, this immuneACCESS table contains in-frame sequences only and omits some clones. Under half of the omission traces to an unresolved V gene where checked; the cause of the rest is unknown. V, J and clone size were drawn from that table, and D and trimming were deduced from the DNA. This sample gives under 35,000 clones in total; around three quarters of them show up just once. Roughly 56% of the sample is in the top ten clones.

This specimen's time point label, interpreted: roughly 2 years on ibrutinib. For TCR beta library preparation, about 2.2 micrograms of genomic DNA were extracted from the cryopreserved PBMCs. Longitudinal blood samples from CLL patients receiving ibrutinib monotherapy were subjected to high-throughput TCR beta sequencing. The patients were enrolled in a single-center, open-label phase 2 trial of ibrutinib monotherapy. This clone was picked up one time. The clone's antigen remains unknown. Base qualities were left out, and no much larger clone turns up one base away. This sequence was found in a human donor with chronic lymphocytic leukemia. The starting material was PBMCs, obtained after 24 months of ibrutinib treatment.

DNA sequence: TGTGCCAGCAGCGCACAGGGGGCGGGTGAAGCTTTCTTT. Protein translation: CASSAQGAGEAFF. Recombination joined TRBV5-6 with TRBJ1-1; 9 central bases correspond to TRBD1. Taken from cysteine to phenylalanine, the CDR3 has 13 residues. Kept here is only the CDR3 DNA, which spans 39 bases and is read in frame from base 1. In the germline V gene, CDR1 corresponds to SGHDT and CDR2 to YYEEEE. Trimmed from V: 4 bases; trimmed from J: 7 bases; junction bases lacking a gene match: 5.